The clone carrying this T cell receptor (beta chain) has a handful of counts. With V trimmed by 6 bases and J by 2 bases, 4 bases remained unmatched. The CDR3 totals 15 residues. CDR1 and CDR2 (germline): SEHNR, FQNEAQ (reference sequence). The library targeted TCRbeta and was prepared with unique molecular identifiers. TCRdb ran MiXCR on the PCR reads and lists one entry per CDR3 protein. This sample yields a few hundred thousand distinct CDR3 sequences, of which under 15% are seen a single time; approximately 5.4% belongs to the top ten. This sample was included in a study of T-cell reconstitution after alpha-beta-depleted transplantation in children.

The genes are TRBV7-9 and TRBJ2-2, with TRBD2 matching 9 bases. The source of this sequence is a human donor who donated a stem cell graft to a child with combined immunodeficiency. The source material was PBMCs from the stem cell graft donor, sampled from the stem cell graft. CDR3 sequence: CASSFGTSNTGELFF. Here the CDR3 DNA reads TGTGCCAGCAGTTTCGGGACTAGCAACACCGGGGAGCTGTTTTTT.